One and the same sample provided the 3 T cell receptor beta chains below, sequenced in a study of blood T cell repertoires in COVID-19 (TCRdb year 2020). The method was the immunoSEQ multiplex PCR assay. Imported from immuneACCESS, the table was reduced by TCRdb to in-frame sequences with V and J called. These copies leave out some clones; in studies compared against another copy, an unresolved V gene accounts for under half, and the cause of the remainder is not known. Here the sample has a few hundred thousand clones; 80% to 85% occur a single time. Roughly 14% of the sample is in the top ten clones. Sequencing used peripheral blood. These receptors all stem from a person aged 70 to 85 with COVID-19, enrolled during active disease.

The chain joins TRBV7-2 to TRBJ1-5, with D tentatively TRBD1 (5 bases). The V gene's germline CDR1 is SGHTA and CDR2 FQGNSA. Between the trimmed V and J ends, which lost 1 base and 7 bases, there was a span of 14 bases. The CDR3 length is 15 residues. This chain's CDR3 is CASSLVIQGGQPQHF. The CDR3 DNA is TGTGCCAGCAGCTTAGTAATTCAGGGTGGCCAGCCCCAGCATTTT. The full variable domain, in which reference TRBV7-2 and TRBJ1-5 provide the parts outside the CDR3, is GAGVSQSPSNKVTEKGKDVELRCDPISGHTALYWYRQSLGQGLEFLIYFQGNSAPDKSGLPSDRFSAERTGGSVSTLTIQRTQQEDSAVYLCASSLVIQGGQPQHFGDGTRLSIL.

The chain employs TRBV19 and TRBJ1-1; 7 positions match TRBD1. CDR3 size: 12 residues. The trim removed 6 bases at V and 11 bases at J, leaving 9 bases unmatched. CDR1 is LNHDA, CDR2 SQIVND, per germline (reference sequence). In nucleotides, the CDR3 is TGTGCCAGTAGACTCGCAGACAGGGTGGCTTTCTTT. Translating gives CASRLADRVAFF. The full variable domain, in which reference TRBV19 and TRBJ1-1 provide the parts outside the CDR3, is DGGITQSPKYLFRKEGQNVTLSCEQNLNHDAMYWYRQDPGQGLRLIYYSQIVNDFQKGDIAEGYSVSREKKESFPLTVTSAQKNPTAFYLCASRLADRVAFFGQGTRLTVV.

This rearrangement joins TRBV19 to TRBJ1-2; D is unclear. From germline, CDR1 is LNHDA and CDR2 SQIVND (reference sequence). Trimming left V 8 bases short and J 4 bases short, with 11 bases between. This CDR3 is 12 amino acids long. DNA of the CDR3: TGTGCCAGTCGGGATTCCGCCTATGGCTACACCTTC. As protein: CASRDSAYGYTF.